The 28 T cell receptor beta chains presented below share a single source sample, sequenced in a study of blood T cell repertoires in COVID-19. Profiling relied on immunoSEQ multiplex PCR, and the TCRdb table lists in-frame clones only, not all of them. The sample has over 200,000 clones, around 84% seen once. Sequencing input: PBMCs or T cells enriched from blood (not recorded which). The receptors were gathered from a woman aged 40 to 50 who had recovered from COVID-19.

This chain uses TRBV10-3 with TRBJ2-1; TRBD2 agrees at 10 bases. V shed 4 bases, J shed 8 bases, and the junction held 11 bases outside the gene matches. The CDR3 is made up of 16 amino acids. CDR1 is ENHRY and CDR2 is SYGVKD in the germline V gene. CDR3 DNA: TGTGCCATCAGTGCGGGAGCGGGAGGGTTGGAGGATGAGCAGTTCTTC. Its protein is CAISAGAGGLEDEQFF.

This sequence joins TRBV27 and TRBJ1-4, with D perhaps TRBD1 (5 bases). Trimming shortened V by 8 bases and J by 0 bases, and 10 bases separated the two germline ends. Germline lookup yields CDR1 MNHEY and CDR2 SMNVEV (reference sequence). The CDR3 length is 14 residues. CDR3 coding DNA: TGTGCCAGCCGGGGGACTGCAACTAATGAAAAACTGTTTTTT. It specifies CASRGTATNEKLFF.

The V and J genes are TRBV7-9 and TRBJ1-1; TRBD1 aligns across 12 bases. The trim removed 3 bases at V and 1 base at J, leaving 3 bases unmatched. The CDR3 totals 16 residues. Germline V gene data show CDR1 as SEHNR and CDR2 as FQNEAQ (reference sequence). The CDR3 sequence is CASSLSGQGANTEAFF. The CDR3 DNA is TGTGCCAGCAGCTTGTCGGGACAGGGGGCGAACACTGAAGCTTTCTTT. Full variable domain (remainder filled in from reference TRBV7-9 and TRBJ1-1): DTGVSQNPRHKITKRGQNVTFRCDPISEHNRLYWYRQTLGQGPEFLTYFQNEAQLEKSRLLSDRFSAERPKGSFSTLEIQRTEQGDSAMYLCASSLSGQGANTEAFFGQGTRLTVV.

J is TRBJ2-7 and V is TRBV6-4; tentative D call: TRBD1 (6 bases). V was pared by 2 bases and J by 5 bases, with 13 bases between. CDR3 length: 14 amino acids. Germline lookup yields CDR1 MRHNA and CDR2 SNTAGT. The chain's CDR3 is CASSDQGDKHEQYV. CDR3 in DNA: TGTGCCAGCAGTGACCAAGGGGACAAGCACGAGCAGTACGTC.

The chain couples TRBV14 to TRBJ2-7, with 7 bases matching TRBD2. CDR1 is SGHDN, CDR2 FVKESK, per germline. V trimming: 4 bases; J trimming: 6 bases; junction bases outside the gene matches: 12. The CDR3 contains 15 residues. The CDR3 sequence: CASSRPSPSGGEQYV. The CDR3 bases are TGTGCCAGCAGCCGGCCCAGTCCCTCGGGAGGCGAGCAGTACGTC.

The chain links TRBV11-2 to TRBJ2-1; perhaps TRBD1 as D (7 bases). CDR3 size: 15 residues. The V end was cut by 5 bases, the J end by 4 bases, with 15 bases between. The germline V gene has CDR1 SGHAT and CDR2 FQNNGV. The CDR3 loop reads CASSPPAGGYNEQFF. CDR3 DNA sequence: TGTGCCAGCAGCCCACCGGCAGGGGGGTACAATGAGCAGTTCTTC.

The V call is TRBV5-4, the J call TRBJ2-1; 7 bases fit TRBD2. The germline V gene encodes CDR1 SGHNT and CDR2 YYREEE (reference sequence). The CDR3 covers 15 residues. The V and J ends lost 5 bases and 6 bases, in that order; junction bases with no gene match: 11. The CDR3 spells CASRIDGRRGNEQFF. The CDR3 DNA reads as TGTGCCAGCAGAATTGACGGGAGGAGAGGCAATGAGCAGTTCTTC.

The chain uses TRBV18 and TRBJ2-7, with 11 bases matching TRBD2. J was trimmed by 5 bases and V by 2 bases; bases with no gene match: 11. In germline, CDR1 is KGHSH, CDR2 LQKENI. The CDR3 runs to 17 residues. CDR3 in DNA: TGTGCCAGCTCACCAGGGGCGACTAGCGGGACTCCCCACGAGCAGTACGTC. Translating gives CASSPGATSGTPHEQYV.

This clone has just one count. This chain uses TRBV5-1 with TRBJ1-2; D is undetermined. The CDR3 loop spans 12 amino acids. Per germline, CDR1 SGHRS and CDR2 YFSETQ. V lost 7 bases, J lost 5 bases, and 12 bases lay in between. For the CDR3, the DNA is TGCGCCAGCGGTTACAGTACTTATGGCTACACCTTC. Amino acids: CASGYSTYGYTF.

This chain joins TRBV12-5 and TRBJ2-3; tentatively, D is TRBD2 (5 bases). Trimming shortened V by 5 bases and J by 0 bases, and 12 bases separated the two germline ends. CDR1 LGHNT and CDR2 FRNRAP come from the germline V gene. This CDR3 is built from 15 residues. The DNA for the CDR3 is TGTGCTAGTGGTAACGGGATCTTCAGCACAGATACGCAGTATTTT. Translated: CASGNGIFSTDTQYF.

This chain joins TRBV19 and TRBJ2-1, with 8 bases identical to TRBD2. Trimming removed 2 bases from V and 4 bases from J; junction bases left unmatched: 10. The CDR3 is 17 amino acids. Germline lookup yields CDR1 LNHDA and CDR2 SQIVND (reference sequence). This chain's CDR3 is CASSIIVSGRGYNEQFF. For the CDR3, the DNA is TGTGCCAGTAGTATAATCGTAAGCGGGAGAGGGTACAATGAGCAGTTCTTC.

This clone was seen more than once but under ten times. The chain is built from TRBV11-2 and TRBJ2-4, with D possibly matching TRBD2 (5 bases). Per the germline V gene, CDR1 is SGHAT and CDR2 is FQNNGV. This CDR3 comprises 15 residues. The V end was cut by 5 bases, the J end by 6 bases, with 17 bases between. The CDR3 loop is CASSPRGLAGNIQYF. For the CDR3, the DNA is TGTGCCAGCAGCCCGCGTGGTCTAGCCGGAAACATTCAGTACTTC.

The CDR3 loop reads CASSRNPRAGWSDSPLHF. CDR3 sequence (DNA): TGTGCCAGCAGTCGAAACCCCAGGGCCGGCTGGAGTGATTCACCCCTCCACTTT. This sequence joins TRBV27 and TRBJ1-6, with D possibly being TRBD1 (5 bases). Germline-derived CDR1 and CDR2 are MNHEY and SMNVEV (reference sequence). Trimming removed 5 bases from V and 8 bases from J, with 25 bases in between. This CDR3 contains 18 residues.

The rearrangement uses TRBV14 and TRBJ2-5; perhaps TRBD1 as D (6 bases). The germline V and J ends were trimmed by 6 bases and 0 bases, with 14 bases remaining between them. Germline V gene lookup returns CDR1 SGHDN and CDR2 FVKESK. The CDR3 runs 15 residues. In nucleotides, the CDR3 is TGTGCCAGCAGTCCCGGGACATGGAACCAAGAGACCCAGTACTTC. Its protein is CASSPGTWNQETQYF.

The gene calls are TRBV7-4 and TRBJ2-3, with unresolved D. Germline V lookup: CDR1 SGHVT, CDR2 SQSDAQ. With 1 base removed from V and 4 bases from J, the gap between germline ends came to 9 bases. The CDR3 is made up of 14 amino acids. CDR3 DNA: TGTGCCAGCAGCTTAGTTAGAGTGTCAGATACGCAGTATTTT. This codes for CASSLVRVSDTQYF.

The CDR3 loop is CASSKGTGGLFGGRNQPQHF. The CDR3 bases are TGTGCCAGTAGTAAAGGGACAGGGGGCCTGTTTGGAGGGCGCAATCAGCCCCAGCATTTT. The V and J genes are TRBV19 and TRBJ1-5; 12 bases align to TRBD1. This CDR3 has 20 residues. Trimming took 4 bases from V and 2 from J; bases not matched to a gene: 15. Germline values: CDR1 LNHDA, CDR2 SQIVND (reference sequence).

The chain recombines TRBV27 with TRBJ2-1; 9 nucleotides match TRBD2. CDR1 MNHEY and CDR2 SMNVEV come from the germline V gene (reference sequence). Unmatched junction bases numbered 6, after V lost 5 bases and J lost 7 bases. The CDR3 length is 14 residues. The CDR3 nucleotides read TGTGCCAGCAGTCCGAGCGGGGGGCTAAATGAGCAGTTCTTC. This translates into CASSPSGGLNEQFF.

This clone was counted a few times. The rearrangement links TRBV5-1 to TRBJ2-1; 9 nucleotides match TRBD1. The trim removed 5 bases at V and 6 bases at J, leaving 9 bases unmatched. The germline V gene encodes CDR1 SGHRS and CDR2 YFSETQ. CDR3 length: 15 residues. CDR3 nucleotide sequence: TGCGCCAGCAGGGAAGGACAGGGGCAGACCAATGAGCAGTTCTTC. It specifies CASREGQGQTNEQFF.

This clone was seen a single time. The chain carries TRBV7-8 and TRBJ2-1; 8 nucleotides match TRBD2. Looked up from germline, CDR1 is SGHVS and CDR2 is FQNEAQ. J was trimmed by 4 bases and V by 6 bases; bases with no gene match: 8. This CDR3 region has 15 residues. The chain's CDR3 is CASRVPAGAYNEQFF. The CDR3 DNA reads as TGTGCCAGCAGAGTCCCAGCGGGAGCTTACAATGAGCAGTTCTTC. Full variable domain (missing parts from reference TRBV7-8 and TRBJ2-1): GAGVSQSPRYKVAKRGQDVALRCDPISGHVSLFWYQQALGQGPEFLTYFQNEAQLDKSGLPSDRFFAERPEGSVSTLKIQRTQQEDSAVYLCASRVPAGAYNEQFFGPGTRLTVL.

The chain uses TRBV5-6 and TRBJ1-2; D is uncertain. Trimming removed 0 bases from V and 3 bases from J, with 21 bases in between. The CDR3 runs 18 residues. CDR1 and CDR2 from the germline V gene are SGHDT and YYEEEE. As DNA, the CDR3 is TGTGCCAGCAGCTTGGTCGCGGGAGGGAGGGAGTTGGACTATGGCTACACCTTC. Translating it yields CASSLVAGGRELDYGYTF.

The chain employs TRBV28 and TRBJ2-3; 11 bases are shared with TRBD2. The CDR3 length is 16 residues. CDR1 MDHEN and CDR2 SYDVKM come from the germline V gene. The J segment lost 0 bases and the V segment lost 6 bases, leaving 5 bases of the junction unmatched. CDR3 residues: CASRDTSGGSTDTQYF. The CDR3 nucleotides read TGTGCCAGCAGAGATACTAGCGGGGGAAGCACAGATACGCAGTATTTT.

This chain connects TRBV24-1 to TRBJ2-1; 12 bases are a match to TRBD2. CDR3 size: 16 residues. The V gene's germline CDR1 is KGHDR and CDR2 SFDVKD. Trimming at V came to 5 bases and at J to 7 bases, leaving 8 bases not matched to a gene. The DNA of the CDR3 is TGTGCCACCAGTGTCCCGACTAGCGGGAGCAGGAATGAGCAGTTCTTC. Its protein is CATSVPTSGSRNEQFF.

As DNA, the CDR3 is TGTGCCAGCAGACCTGACGGGAATAGCAATCAGCCCCAGCATTTT. It specifies CASRPDGNSNQPQHF. The V gene is TRBV6-5, the J gene TRBJ1-5; D not resolved. The germline V gene has CDR1 MNHEY and CDR2 SVGAGI. V was cut by 6 bases and J by 0 bases, with 12 bases left in between. CDR3 length: 15 residues.

This clone was found once. V usage is TRBV7-2 and J usage is TRBJ2-1; TRBD1 might be the D (6 bases). The V gene's germline CDR1 is SGHTA and CDR2 FQGNSA. The V and J ends lost 1 base and 4 bases respectively, with 11 bases between them. CDR3 length: 15 residues. CDR3 in DNA: TGTGCCAGCAGCTTAGGCAGGGGCTCGTACAATGAGCAGTTCTTC. Translation gives CASSLGRGSYNEQFF.

The chain uses TRBV6-5 and TRBJ1-2; 8 bases fit TRBD1. This CDR3 spans 15 amino acids. V lost 4 bases and J lost 8; bases outside the gene matches: 12. Germline lookup yields CDR1 MNHEY and CDR2 SVGAGI. CDR3 bases: TGTGCCAGCAGTTCTACAGGGGGACTAAGACCAGGCTACACCTTC. It specifies CASSSTGGLRPGYTF.

This sequence joins TRBV25-1 and TRBJ2-1; TRBD2 matches 10 bases. The germline V gene encodes CDR1 MGHDK and CDR2 SYGVNS. The CDR3 loop spans 17 amino acids. V shed 1 base and J 9 bases; nucleotides not matched to a gene: 12. In DNA, the CDR3 is TGTGCCAGCAGTGAATCCCTGGCTAGCGGGAGTTATGGTGAGCAGTTCTTC. This gives the protein CASSESLASGSYGEQFF.

In this sample, this clone turned up a few times. The chain carries TRBV7-9 and TRBJ1-2; D is uncertain. The CDR3 has 14 residues. Germline-derived CDR1 and CDR2 are SEHNR and FQNEAQ (reference sequence). Trimming left V 5 bases short and J 6 bases short, with 16 bases between. CDR3 sequence reads: CASSRGGAMDGYTF. The CDR3 DNA is TGTGCCAGCAGCCGGGGAGGTGCCATGGATGGCTACACCTTC.

The chain employs TRBV28 and TRBJ2-6; 10 bases are a match to TRBD1. Trimming took 6 bases from V and 5 from J; bases not matched to a gene: 16. Germline values: CDR1 MDHEN, CDR2 SYDVKM. The CDR3 sequence is 19 residues long. CDR3 residues: CASSRNTGTGVPWANVLTF. CDR3 in DNA: TGTGCCAGCAGCCGGAACACCGGGACAGGGGTTCCCTGGGCCAACGTCCTGACTTTC. The whole variable domain, remainder taken from reference TRBV28 and TRBJ2-6, is DVKVTQSSRYLVKRTGEKVFLECVQDMDHENMFWYRQDPGLGLRLIYFSYDVKMKEKGDIPEGYSVSREKKERFSLILESASTNQTSMYLCASSRNTGTGVPWANVLTFGAGSRLTVL.